The clone carrying this TCR beta chain has ten or more counts. Its specificity is not known. The CDR3 spans 15 residues. Trimming took 7 bases from V and 0 from J, leaving 10 bases between them. CDR1 and CDR2 (germline): SNHLY, FYNNEI. RNA transcripts were the template for amplifying TCR beta CDR3 regions. An initial round of RT-PCR targeting the TCR CDR3 relied on the HTBI primer set. TCRdb reanalysed the multiplex PCR reads using MiXCR and keeps one entry per CDR3 protein. The table includes roughly 360,000 distinct CDR3 sequences, less than 15% detected once. This entry is derived from a study of T cells in Graves' hyperthyroidism and ophthalmopathy. Whole-study results and caveats: A 13 V-J model separated ophthalmopathy from stable hyperthyroidism.

The sample was blood. The origin of this receptor is a young man with Graves' hyperthyroidism that later progressed to Graves' ophthalmopathy. The chain combines TRBV2 with TRBJ1-6, with D maybe TRBD1 (5 bases). CDR3 residues: CASITGSSYNSPLHF. In nucleotides, the CDR3 is TGTGCCAGCATTACAGGAAGCTCCTATAATTCACCCCTCCACTTT.